This is a list of T cell receptor beta chains from one sample in a study of T cell repertoires in cytomegalovirus infection. Using its own MiXCR run on the reads, TCRdb lists one record per CDR3 protein. The table records roughly 990,000 distinct CDR3 sequences, around 32% of them present only once. No antigen has been identified for these receptors. Sequencing used cultured CD8+ T cells from PBMCs, obtained from culture after CMV antigen stimulation. The receptors were gathered from a human donor in good health (CMV status not recorded). Some clones in this sample may be carry-over from other donors' samples. The CDR3 runs from the conserved cysteine through the conserved F or W. A D gene is named only where the DNA matches it firmly. Only part of the rows carry a size: once, few, many, or a class if the clone is expanded.

TRBV7-2	TRBJ1-2	.	.	TGTGCCAGCAGCTTAGGTCAGCCCTCGGATGGCTACACCTTC	CASSLGQPSDGYTF
TRBV2	TRBJ1-5	.	.	TGTGCCAGCAGTGATGACGGGGCCCCCAATCAGCCCCAGCATTTT	CASSDDGAPNQPQHF
TRBV12-5	TRBJ2-7	.	.	TGTGCTAGTGGTTTGGGGGTACCTTACGAGCAGTACTTC	CASGLGVPYEQYF
TRBV29-1	TRBJ2-2	.	.	TGCAGCGTTGGGCAAGGTCCTCACACCGGGGAGCTGTTTTTT	CSVGQGPHTGELFF
TRBV20-1	TRBJ2-7	.	.	TGCAGTGCTAGGGGGGCGGGGGTGTCCTCCTACGAGCAGTACTTC	CSARGAGVSSYEQYF
TRBV6-8	TRBJ1-2	.	once	TGTGCCAGCAGTTACTCGCCAAGGGGAATCTATGGCTACACCTTC	CASSYSPRGIYGYTF
TRBV6-6	TRBJ2-7	TRBD1	.	TGTGCCAGCAGTTACTCCGACAGGGGGGCCTCCTACGAGCAGTACTTC	CASSYSDRGASYEQYF
TRBV12-3/TRBV12-4	TRBJ1-4	.	.	TGTGCCAGCTCCAAAGGGGCGGCGAATGAAAAACTGTTTTTT	CASSKGAANEKLFF
TRBV7-6	TRBJ1-3	.	few	TGTGCCAGCAGCTCCGGACAGCGCTCTGGAAACACCATATATTTT	CASSSGQRSGNTIYF
TRBV27	TRBJ2-7	TRBD1	.	TGTGCCAGCAGTCCATCAGGACAGGGACACGAGCAGTACTTC	CASSPSGQGHEQYF
TRBV12-3/TRBV12-4	TRBJ1-1	.	.	TGTGCCAGCAGGGGAGAGGGACTTCCTACCTATTGGAACGAGCCCACTGAAGCTTTCTTT	CASRGEGLPTYWNEPTEAFF
TRBV5-1	TRBJ1-4	.	few	TGCGCCAGCAGCTTGGAGGGACACTTCGAGAGTAATGAAAAACTGTTTTTT	CASSLEGHFESNEKLFF
TRBV20-1	TRBJ2-7	.	.	TGCAGTGCTAGGCCCCGGGACACCTCCTACGAGCAGTACTTC	CSARPRDTSYEQYF
TRBV7-3	TRBJ1-2	.	few	TGTGCCAGCAGCTTAAATTTCGGTTCATCCGATGGCTACACCTTC	CASSLNFGSSDGYTF
TRBV19	TRBJ2-2	.	.	TGTGCCAGTAGAGGGGATCGGCAGGGTTGGTACACCGGGGAGCTGTTTTTT	CASRGDRQGWYTGELFF
TRBV7-2	TRBJ1-1	.	many	TGTGCCAGCAGCCCCAGGGGCCCGGGCCAAAACACTGAAGCTTTCTTT	CASSPRGPGQNTEAFF
TRBV7-6	TRBJ2-7	.	.	TGTGCCAGCAGCCGGGTGGGGCACTACGAGCAGTACTTC	CASSRVGHYEQYF
TRBV12-3/TRBV12-4	TRBJ2-5	.	few	TGTGCCAGCAGCTGGGGGAGCGAGACCCAGTACTTC	CASSWGSETQYF
TRBV27	TRBJ1-2	.	.	TGTGCCAGCAGTTCACGTAGAGGAGGCTACACCTTC	CASSSRRGGYTF
TRBV12-3/TRBV12-4	TRBJ1-2	.	few	TGTGCCAGCAGTCCCTCGGGCTATGGCTACACCTTC	CASSPSGYGYTF
TRBV9	TRBJ1-2	.	.	TGTGCCAGCAGCTCAGGGACGACTCGAGGCTACACCTTC	CASSSGTTRGYTF
TRBV2	TRBJ1-1	.	.	TGTGCCAGCAAGGGTGAGGTTAACAGGAACACTGAAGCTTTCTTT	CASKGEVNRNTEAFF
TRBV7-2	TRBJ1-5	.	.	TGTGTCAGCAGCTTGGCGGGGGGTCACAATCAGCCCCAGCATTTT	CVSSLAGGHNQPQHF
TRBV19	TRBJ1-1	.	.	TGTGCCAGTAGGGGAGGCAGGGCGGAGGCGAACACTGAAGCTTTCTTT	CASRGGRAEANTEAFF
TRBV6-2/TRBV6-3	TRBJ2-3	.	few	TGTGCCAGCAGTTACCAGAGGGATACGCAGTATTTT	CASSYQRDTQYF
TRBV19	TRBJ2-7	TRBD1	.	TGTGCCAGTAGTATAGGAGTACTGGGGACAGGGCTGGACAAGCAGTACTTC	CASSIGVLGTGLDKQYF
TRBV27	TRBJ1-2	TRBD1	.	TGTGCCAGCAGTGGTGGGGACAGGACCTATGGCTACACCTTC	CASSGGDRTYGYTF
TRBV7-8	TRBJ2-1	TRBD1	many	TGTGCCAGCAGGGGCAGAGGGGGCTTACAACAACTCTATGAGCAGTTCTTC	CASRGRGGLQQLYEQFF
TRBV19	TRBJ1-4	.	few	TGTGCCACCCAGACGCCAACTAATGAAAAACTGTTTTTT	CATQTPTNEKLFF
TRBV6-2/TRBV6-3	TRBJ2-1	.	once	TGTGCCAGCACCCGATCCGGGGCAGAGTTCAATGAGCAGTTCTTC	CASTRSGAEFNEQFF
TRBV3-1	TRBJ2-1	TRBD2	few	TGTGCCAGCAGCCAAGGGATGAGCGGGGTCTACAATGAGCAGTTCTTC	CASSQGMSGVYNEQFF
TRBV6-1	TRBJ2-1	.	.	TGTGCCAGCAGTGAAGGTCTAGGTCAGAGAATGGAGTATAGATACAATGAGCAGTTCTTC	CASSEGLGQRMEYRYNEQFF
TRBV4-1	TRBJ2-5	TRBD1	.	TGCGCCAGCAGCCAACCCTTTGGACAGGGATTGCGAGAGACCCAGTACTTC	CASSQPFGQGLRETQYF
TRBV4-1	TRBJ1-2	.	.	TGCGCCAGCAGCCAAGGGACTGGAGTCTATGGCTACACCTTC	CASSQGTGVYGYTF
TRBV15	TRBJ2-5	.	.	TGTGCCACCAGCAGAGATCCCAATGGCGAGACCCAGTACTTC	CATSRDPNGETQYF
TRBV27	TRBJ1-2	TRBD1	.	TGTGCCAGCAGTTTGTCGGGGAACAGGGGATCCTATGGCTACACCTTC	CASSLSGNRGSYGYTF
TRBV7-4	TRBJ2-2	.	.	TGTGCCAGCAGCTTCCGAAGTGCCGGGGAGCTGTTTTTT	CASSFRSAGELFF
TRBV7-9	TRBJ2-1	TRBD1	.	TGTGCCAGCAGCTTAAGACAGGGGGTACACAATGAGCAGTTCTTC	CASSLRQGVHNEQFF
TRBV7-6	TRBJ2-7	.	few	TGTGCCAGCAGTCCGGCCGCAAACGAGCAGTACTTC	CASSPAANEQYF
TRBV5-4	TRBJ2-2	TRBD1	few	TGTGCCAGCAGCTCCCGGGACAGGGGGGGATCCGGGGAGCTGTTTTTT	CASSSRDRGGSGELFF
TRBV27	TRBJ1-1	.	.	TGTGCCAGCAGTTTATTTGGGCAATCCATACCGAACACTGAAGCTTTCTTT	CASSLFGQSIPNTEAFF
TRBV20-1	TRBJ2-7	.	.	TGCAGTGCTAGAGATGTCGACTCCTACGAGCAGTACTTC	CSARDVDSYEQYF